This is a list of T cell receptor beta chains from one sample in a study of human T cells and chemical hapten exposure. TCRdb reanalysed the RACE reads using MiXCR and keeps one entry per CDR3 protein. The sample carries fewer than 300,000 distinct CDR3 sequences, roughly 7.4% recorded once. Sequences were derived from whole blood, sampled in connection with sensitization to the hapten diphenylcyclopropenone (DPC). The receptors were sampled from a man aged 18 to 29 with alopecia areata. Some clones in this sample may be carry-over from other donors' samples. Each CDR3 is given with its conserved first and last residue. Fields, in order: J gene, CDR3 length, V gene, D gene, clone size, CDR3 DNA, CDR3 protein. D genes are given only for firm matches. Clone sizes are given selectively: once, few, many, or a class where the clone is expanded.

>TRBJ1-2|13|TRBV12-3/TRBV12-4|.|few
TGTGCCAGCAGTTTTATGAGAGCTGATGGCTACACCTTC
CASSFMRADGYTF
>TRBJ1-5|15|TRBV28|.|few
TGTGCCAGCAGTTTTAATCGCGGACAGAATCAGCCCCAGCATTTT
CASSFNRGQNQPQHF
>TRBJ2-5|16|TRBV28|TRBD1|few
TGTGCCAGCAGTCCATCCCCCGGGACAGCACGAGAGACCCAGTACTTC
CASSPSPGTARETQYF
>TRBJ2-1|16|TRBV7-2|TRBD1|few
TGTGCCAGCAGCTACCGCTGGGGACAGGGAAACAATGAGCAGTTCTTC
CASSYRWGQGNNEQFF
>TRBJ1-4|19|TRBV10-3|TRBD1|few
TGTGCCATCAGTGAACGTTCGACAGGGGTGTCCCTCTCTAATGAAAAACTGTTTTTT
CAISERSTGVSLSNEKLFF
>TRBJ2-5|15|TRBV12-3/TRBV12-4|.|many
TGTGCCAGCAGTTCATATAAACAGAGGCAAGAGACCCAGTACTTC
CASSSYKQRQETQYF
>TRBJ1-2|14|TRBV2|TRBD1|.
TGTGCCAGCACGGAGACAGGGGTAAACTATGGCTACACCTTC
CASTETGVNYGYTF
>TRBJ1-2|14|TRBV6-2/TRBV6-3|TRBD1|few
TGTGCCAGCAGACCGGGACAGGGGTACTTTGGCTACACCTTC
CASRPGQGYFGYTF
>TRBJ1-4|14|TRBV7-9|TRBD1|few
TGTGCCAGCAGCCCTGACAGGGGGGATGAAAAACTGTTTTTT
CASSPDRGDEKLFF
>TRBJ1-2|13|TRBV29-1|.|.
TGCAGCGCGTGGGCAGGGAGTATCTATGGCTACACCTTC
CSAWAGSIYGYTF
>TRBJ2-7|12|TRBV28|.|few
TGTGCCAGCAGTATGGGGTTTTACGAGCAGTACTTC
CASSMGFYEQYF
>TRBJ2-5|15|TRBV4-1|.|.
TGCGCCAGCAGCCAAGAAGGTCGACTGTTGGGGACCCAGTACTTC
CASSQEGRLLGTQYF
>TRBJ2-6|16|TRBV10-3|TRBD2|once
TGTGCCATCCCTAGCGGGGGTTACTCTGGGGCCAACGTCCTGACTTTC
CAIPSGGYSGANVLTF
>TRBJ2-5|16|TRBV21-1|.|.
TGTGCCAGCAGCAAGGGACAGGGAGGCCCCCAAGAGACCCAGTACTTC
CASSKGQGGPQETQYF
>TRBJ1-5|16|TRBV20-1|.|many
TGCAGTGCTAGAGATCTTCCAGGACATAGCAATCAGCCCCAGCATTTT
CSARDLPGHSNQPQHF
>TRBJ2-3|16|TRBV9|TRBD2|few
TGTGCCAGCAGCGTTCTGCGGGGGGGCTATTTTGATACGCAGTATTTT
CASSVLRGGYFDTQYF